This TCR beta chain was captured by sequencing in a study of identical twins. TCRdb re-called the 5' RACE reads with MiXCR, one entry per CDR3 protein. This repertoire shows 420,000 or so distinct CDR3 sequences, about 18% found once; its top ten account for 9% to 15%. This clonotype has more than one count but fewer than ten. Antigen unknown. Findings and limits, study-wide: Cross-sectional statistics underpinned the conclusions; the same donors were not followed.

Everyone who donated was a healthy Caucasian. This TCR derives from a middle-aged man in good health. Sequenced material: naive T cells sorted from blood.

The CDR3 nucleotides read TGTGCCAGCAGGAACACCGGGGCTCGGATCGAGCAGTACTTC. Encoded protein: CASRNTGARIEQYF. The chain uses TRBV11-2 and TRBJ2-7; D is perhaps TRBD1 or TRBD2 (5 bases each). V gave up 6 bases and J gave up 6 bases, with 18 bases separating them. Germline values: CDR1 SGHAT, CDR2 FQNNGV. The CDR3 consists of 14 residues.